This record looks at one T cell receptor beta chain sequence and its context. These data come from a study of blood T cell repertoires in COVID-19. At the level of the study: T cells, B-cell-depleted T cells, or PBMCs supplied cDNA or gDNA.

Trimming took 0 bases from V and 2 from J, leaving 10 bases between them. The CDR3 sequence is 15 residues long. Germline V CDR1 and CDR2: MGHRA, YSYEKL. In the authors' methods: Reference gene primer amplification gave nucleated cell count estimates. Produced via immunoSEQ multiplex PCR; TCRdb's table is partial and in-frame only. V, J and clone size were drawn from that table, and D and trimming were deduced from the DNA. The data hold under 45,000 clones, with about 86% observed a single time. The sequencing sample was made of peripheral blood. The chain links TRBV4-1 to TRBJ2-5, with D hard to call. This receptor was taken from a man in his forties with active COVID-19. CDR3 coding DNA: TGCGCCAGCAGCCAAGAAGTGTCGGTACAAGAGACCCAGTACTTC. Translation: CASSQEVSVQETQYF.